These T cell receptor beta chains were read from a single sample in a study of blood T cell repertoires in COVID-19. Clones were read by immunoSEQ multiplex PCR, and TCRdb kept only the in-frame ones, dropping some. The profile shows around 210,000 clones, about 88% of them singletons. Sequencing was performed on peripheral blood. These receptors all come from a man aged 45 to 65 with COVID-19, enrolled during active disease. CDR3s include the opening cysteine and the closing phenylalanine or tryptophan. The D gene is left open where the match is weak. The listing skips clone size in some rows; elsewhere it reads once, few, many or a size class.

d_call clone_size j_call v_call cdr3_nt cdr3_aa
. . TRBJ2-2 TRBV4-3 TGCGCCAGCAGCCGAGAGGGGCATATGAACACCGGGGAGCTGTTTTTT CASSREGHMNTGELFF
. . TRBJ1-1 TRBV30 TGTGCCTGGAGTCATAGTACCGAAGCTTTCTTT CAWSHSTEAFF
TRBD2 . TRBJ2-3 TRBV9 TGTGCCAGCTCCTCGCGCGGGAGGGTCCCAGATACGCAGTATTTT CASSSRGRVPDTQYF
TRBD1 . TRBJ2-3 TRBV5-4 TGTGCCAGCAGCTTGAAGATCGGACAGGGGGCGGATACGCAGTATTTT CASSLKIGQGADTQYF
. once TRBJ2-2 TRBV10-3 TGTGCCATCAGTTCGGGACACCCTAACACCGGGGAGCTGTTTTTT CAISSGHPNTGELFF
TRBD1 . TRBJ2-6 TRBV9 TGTGCCAGCAGCGTAGAGTATAGGGTGTCCCAGGGGGCCCGCCTCTCTGGGGCCAACGTCCTGACTTTC CASSVEYRVSQGARLSGANVLTF
TRBD2 . TRBJ2-7 TRBV9 TGTGCCAGCAGCCCACCGGGACTAGCGGGAGTTTCCTACGAGCAGTACTTC CASSPPGLAGVSYEQYF
TRBD1 few TRBJ1-1 TRBV3-1/TRBV3-2 TGTGCCAGCACCTACAGGGGGATACACACTGAAGCTTTCTTT CASTYRGIHTEAFF
TRBD2 . TRBJ2-1 TRBV7-9 TGTGCCAGCGGGGTTAGCGGGACAACCTACAATGAGCAGTTCTTC CASGVSGTTYNEQFF
. once TRBJ2-3 TRBV19 TGTGCCAGTAGTATAGTTTCGGGAGAGGATACGCAGTATTTT CASSIVSGEDTQYF
TRBD2 . TRBJ2-1 TRBV19 TGTGCCAGTAGTAGCAGCGGGAGGAATAAAGGGTTCTTC CASSSSGRNKGFF
. once TRBJ1-3 TRBV10-3 TGTGCCATCAGAAGACAGGCAACTGGAAACACCATATATTTT CAIRRQATGNTIYF
. . TRBJ1-3 TRBV6-6 TGTGCCAGCAGTTACTGGAGGGAGCCCTCTGGAAACACCATATATTTT CASSYWREPSGNTIYF
TRBD2 . TRBJ2-3 TRBV29-1 TGCAGCGTTAGCGGGGGTGGCGATACGCAGTATTTT CSVSGGGDTQYF
. . TRBJ1-2 TRBV6-5 TGTGCCAGCAGTTCCCGGACAGACGGCTACACCTTC CASSSRTDGYTF
TRBD1 few TRBJ2-1 TRBV19 TGTGCCAGTAGTACCAGGGGGCGCGGCACCTACAATGAGCAGTTCTTC CASSTRGRGTYNEQFF
TRBD2 . TRBJ2-1 TRBV25-1 TGTGCCAGCAGTGAAATTAGCGGGGTCTTGAATGAGCAGTTCTTC CASSEISGVLNEQFF
TRBD1 . TRBJ2-7 TRBV7-9 TGTGCCAGCAGCTTAACAGGGGATTCCTACGAGCAGTACTTC CASSLTGDSYEQYF
. few TRBJ2-2 TRBV24-1 TGTGCCACCAGGCCGGGTACAAACACCGGGGAGCTGTTTTTT CATRPGTNTGELFF
. many TRBJ1-1 TRBV10-1 TGCGCCAGCAGTGATGGGGCATTGGGGACTGAAGCTTTCTTT CASSDGALGTEAFF
. . TRBJ2-1 TRBV5-1 TGCGCCAGCAGCTTGGCCCCCGGGAGCCCCTACAATGAGCAGTTCTTC CASSLAPGSPYNEQFF
. . TRBJ1-1 TRBV7-8 TGTGCCAGCAGGGATACAGGGTACACTGAAGCTTTCTTT CASRDTGYTEAFF
. . TRBJ2-2 TRBV18 TGTGCCAGCTCACCACGGGCACTCGGGAGCGGCACCGGGGAGCTGTTTTTT CASSPRALGSGTGELFF
TRBD2 . TRBJ2-7 TRBV3-1/TRBV3-2 TGTGCCAGCAGCCCCAGCGGGAGGGCCGCCGAGCAGTACTTC CASSPSGRAAEQYF
. . TRBJ2-1 TRBV5-4 TGTGCCAGCAGTAAAGAACTCGGACGACTCCCGGGGAATGAGCAGTTCTTC CASSKELGRLPGNEQFF
. . TRBJ1-1 TRBV7-9 TGTGCCAGCAGCTTACCTCTGGGGCGTACTGAAGCTTTCTTT CASSLPLGRTEAFF
TRBD1 . TRBJ1-5 TRBV10-2 TGCGCCAGCAGCGCGGGACAGGAATTCAATCAGCCCCAGCATTTT CASSAGQEFNQPQHF
. . TRBJ2-1 TRBV7-8 TGTGCCAGCAGCTTTAAAGGGCCGGGACTGTCAAACAATGAGCAGTTCTTC CASSFKGPGLSNNEQFF